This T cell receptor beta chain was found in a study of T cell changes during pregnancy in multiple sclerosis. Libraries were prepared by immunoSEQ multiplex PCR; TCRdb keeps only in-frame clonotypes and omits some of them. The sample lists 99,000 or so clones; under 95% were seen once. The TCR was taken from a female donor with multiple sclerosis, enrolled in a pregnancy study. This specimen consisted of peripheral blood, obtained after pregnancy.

The DNA of the CDR3 is TGTGCCAGCATCCCCAGGGGTAAGAATGAGCAGTTCTTC. It yields the protein CASIPRGKNEQFF. This chain links TRBV21-1 with TRBJ2-1; the DNA was not used to check the table's D call, TRBD1. TRBV21-1 counts as a pseudogene. This CDR3 has 13 residues.